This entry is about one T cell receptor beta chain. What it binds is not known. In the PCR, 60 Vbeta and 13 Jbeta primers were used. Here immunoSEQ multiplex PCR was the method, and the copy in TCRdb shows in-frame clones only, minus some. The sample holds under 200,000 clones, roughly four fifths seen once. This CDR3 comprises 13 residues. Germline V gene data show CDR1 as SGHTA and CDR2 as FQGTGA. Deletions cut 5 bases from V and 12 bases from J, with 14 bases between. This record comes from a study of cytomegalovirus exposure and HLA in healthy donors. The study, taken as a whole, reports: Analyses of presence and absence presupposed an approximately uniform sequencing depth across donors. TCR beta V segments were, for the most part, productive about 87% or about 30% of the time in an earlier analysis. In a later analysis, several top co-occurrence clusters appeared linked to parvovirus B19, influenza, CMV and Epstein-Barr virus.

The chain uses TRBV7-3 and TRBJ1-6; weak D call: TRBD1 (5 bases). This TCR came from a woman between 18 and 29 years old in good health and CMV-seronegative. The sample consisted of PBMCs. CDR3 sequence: CASSRGRREPLHF. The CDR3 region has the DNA TGTGCCAGCAGCCGGGGACGGAGGGAACCCCTCCACTTT.